Shown below are 3 T cell receptor beta chains from a single sample sequenced in a study of blood T cell repertoires in COVID-19. TCRdb's table, derived via immunoSEQ multiplex PCR, lists solely in-frame clones and lacks some. The top ten hold about 7.8% of the sample, which has some 180,000 clones, about four fifths seen once. Source material: peripheral blood. The receptors originated from a woman in her sixties or seventies with COVID-19, enrolled during active disease.

This chain joins TRBV7-8 and TRBJ2-7; TRBD1 is a possible D gene (5 bases). The CDR3 covers 14 residues. Germline lookup yields CDR1 SGHVS and CDR2 FQNEAQ. Trimming removed 1 base at V and 3 bases at J, with 10 bases between. In nucleotides, the CDR3 is TGTGCCAGCAGCTTAGGACAGATCAGCTACGAGCAGTACTTC. This sequence encodes CASSLGQISYEQYF.

The rearrangement uses TRBV12-3 or TRBV12-4 and TRBJ1-1; 7 nucleotides agree with TRBD1. The V and J ends lost 6 bases and 4 bases, in that order; junction bases with no gene match: 5. The CDR3 spans 13 residues. CDR3 nucleotide sequence: TGTGCCAGCAGCCATCGGACAGGCACTGAAGCTTTCTTT. Its translation is CASSHRTGTEAFF.

The gene calls are TRBV7-3 and TRBJ2-3; the match to TRBD2 covers 7 bases. V gave up 1 base and J gave up 3 bases; unmatched junction bases: 1. The CDR3 totals 14 residues. CDR1 SGHTA and CDR2 FQGTGA come from the germline V gene. CDR3 protein: CASSLNGGTDTQYF. CDR3 in DNA: TGTGCCAGCAGCTTAAACGGGGGGACAGATACGCAGTATTTT.